These T cell receptor beta chains were read from a single sample in a study of blood T cell repertoires in COVID-19. Measured with immunoSEQ multiplex PCR; TCRdb has only the in-frame clones, and not every one. Found here are 50,000 to 70,000 clones, around 87% of them singletons; the top ten hold 6.9%. Sequencing used peripheral blood. These receptor sequences come from a man aged 60 to 75 with active or convalescent COVID-19. Both conserved end residues are trimmed from each CDR3.

j_gene,v_gene,CDR3aa
TRBJ1-2,TRBV11-1,ASSTGAAYGYT
TRBJ1-2,TRBV18,ASSPLPETVYGYT
TRBJ1-5,TRBV20-1,SASYRGIGNQPQH
TRBJ2-5,TRBV5-1,ASRTAPGQNQETQY
TRBJ1-5,TRBV6-6,ASSGDGVQPQH
TRBJ2-2,TRBV7-9,ASSHSQGAGTGELF
TRBJ2-7,TRBV28,ASLGWDEQY
TRBJ2-1,TRBV5-4,ASSFPGLAGYNEQF
TRBJ1-5,TRBV28,ASSLSARGNQPQH
TRBJ1-1,TRBV6-5,ASRSRGAEAF
TRBJ2-3,TRBV11-3,ASSRLGGTDLSTDTQY
TRBJ1-1,TRBV10-3,AITGTTNTEAF
TRBJ2-3,TRBV7-8,ASSLVLAGVVGGDTQY
TRBJ1-2,TRBV20-1,SASFRDSGYT
TRBJ1-5,TRBV2,ASSPLGNQPQH
TRBJ2-3,TRBV5-1,ASSLRLATDTQY
TRBJ2-7,TRBV14,ASSPRDRGSFNYEQY
TRBJ1-2,TRBV6-5,ASSSGLNYGYT
TRBJ1-4,TRBV5-1,ASSRDAGTNEKLF
TRBJ2-7,TRBV3-1/TRBV3-2,ASSLHTSYEEQY
TRBJ2-3,TRBV7-2,ASSLVGSGGASDTQY
TRBJ1-5,TRBV6-6,ASSYLGDRYNQPQH
TRBJ2-5,TRBV6-1,ASSEGGGQETQY
TRBJ1-4,TRBV4-1,ASSQEGRGSEKLF
TRBJ1-1,TRBV11-2,ASSLDHDRDTEAF